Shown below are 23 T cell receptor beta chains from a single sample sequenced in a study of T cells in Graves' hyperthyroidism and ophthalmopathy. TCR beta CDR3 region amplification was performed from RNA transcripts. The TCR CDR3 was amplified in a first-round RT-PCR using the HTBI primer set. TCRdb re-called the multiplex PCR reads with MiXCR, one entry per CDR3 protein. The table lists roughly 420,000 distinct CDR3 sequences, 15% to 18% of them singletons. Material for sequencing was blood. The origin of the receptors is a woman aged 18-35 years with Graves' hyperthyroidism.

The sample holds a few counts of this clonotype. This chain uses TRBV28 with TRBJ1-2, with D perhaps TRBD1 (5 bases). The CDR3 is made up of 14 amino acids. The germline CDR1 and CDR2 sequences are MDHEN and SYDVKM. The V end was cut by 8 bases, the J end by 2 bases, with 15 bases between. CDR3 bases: TGTGCCAGCCAACCGGGACGGACAAACTATGGCTACACCTTC. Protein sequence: CASQPGRTNYGYTF.

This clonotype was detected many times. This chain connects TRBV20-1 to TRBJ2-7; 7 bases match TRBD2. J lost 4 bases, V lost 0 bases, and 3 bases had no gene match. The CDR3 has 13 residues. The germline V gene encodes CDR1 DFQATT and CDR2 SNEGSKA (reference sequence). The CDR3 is CSARDLGGYEQYF. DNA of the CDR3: TGCAGTGCTAGAGATCTCGGGGGGTACGAGCAGTACTTC.

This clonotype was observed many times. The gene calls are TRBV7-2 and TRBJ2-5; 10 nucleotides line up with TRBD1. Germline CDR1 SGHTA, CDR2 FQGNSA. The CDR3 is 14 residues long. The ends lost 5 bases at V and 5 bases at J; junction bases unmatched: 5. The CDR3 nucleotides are TGTGCCAGCAGCGTCGACAGGGGGCAGGAGACCCAGTACTTC. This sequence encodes CASSVDRGQETQYF. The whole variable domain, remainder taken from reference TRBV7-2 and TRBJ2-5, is GAGVSQSPSNKVTEKGKDVELRCDPISGHTALYWYRQSLGQGLEFLIYFQGNSAPDKSGLPSDRFSAERTGGSVSTLTIQRTQQEDSAVYLCASSVDRGQETQYFGPGTRLLVL.

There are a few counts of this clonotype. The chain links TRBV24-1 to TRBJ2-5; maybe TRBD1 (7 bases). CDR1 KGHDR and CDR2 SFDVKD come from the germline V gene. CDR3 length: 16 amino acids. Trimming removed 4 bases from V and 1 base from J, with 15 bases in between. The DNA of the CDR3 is TGTGCCACCAGTGACGGCCTCAGGGGGGTCCAAGAGACCCAGTACTTC. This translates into CATSDGLRGVQETQYF.

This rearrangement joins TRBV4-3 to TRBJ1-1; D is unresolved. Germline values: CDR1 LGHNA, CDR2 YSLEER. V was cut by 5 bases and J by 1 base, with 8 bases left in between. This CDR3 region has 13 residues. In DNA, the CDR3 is TGCGCCAGCAGCAACATCCAGAACACTGAAGCTTTCTTT. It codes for CASSNIQNTEAFF.

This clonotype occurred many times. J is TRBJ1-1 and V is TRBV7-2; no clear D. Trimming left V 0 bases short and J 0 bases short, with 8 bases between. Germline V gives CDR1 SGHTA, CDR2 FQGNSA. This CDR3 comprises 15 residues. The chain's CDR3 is CASSLAEGMNTEAFF. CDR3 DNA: TGTGCCAGCAGCTTAGCTGAGGGCATGAACACTGAAGCTTTCTTT.

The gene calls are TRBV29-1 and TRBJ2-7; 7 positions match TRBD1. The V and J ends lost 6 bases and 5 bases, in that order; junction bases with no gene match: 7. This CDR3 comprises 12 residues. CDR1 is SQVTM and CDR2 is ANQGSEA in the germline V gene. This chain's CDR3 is CSVRQGSHEQYF. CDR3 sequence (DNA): TGCAGCGTCAGACAGGGTTCCCACGAGCAGTACTTC.

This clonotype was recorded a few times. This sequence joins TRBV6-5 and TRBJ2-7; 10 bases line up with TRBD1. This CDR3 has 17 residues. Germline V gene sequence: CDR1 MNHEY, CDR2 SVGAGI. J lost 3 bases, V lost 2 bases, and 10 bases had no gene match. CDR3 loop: CASSYRTGGQLVYEQYF. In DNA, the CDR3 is TGTGCCAGCAGTTACAGGACAGGGGGACAACTTGTCTACGAGCAGTACTTC.

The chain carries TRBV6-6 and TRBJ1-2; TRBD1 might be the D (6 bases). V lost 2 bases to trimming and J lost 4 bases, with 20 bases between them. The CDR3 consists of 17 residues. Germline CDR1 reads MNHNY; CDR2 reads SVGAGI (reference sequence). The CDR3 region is CASSYRGQPLPLYGYTF. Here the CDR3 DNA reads TGTGCCAGCAGTTACCGCGGACAGCCTCTTCCACTCTATGGCTACACCTTC.

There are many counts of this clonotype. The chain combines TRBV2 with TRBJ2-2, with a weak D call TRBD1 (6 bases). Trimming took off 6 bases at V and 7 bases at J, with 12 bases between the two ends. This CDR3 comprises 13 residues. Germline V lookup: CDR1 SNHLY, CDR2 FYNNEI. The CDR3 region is CASRGQGNGELFF. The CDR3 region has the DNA TGTGCCAGCAGAGGGCAGGGGAACGGGGAGCTGTTTTTT. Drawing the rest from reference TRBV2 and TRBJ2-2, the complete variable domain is EPEVTQTPSHQVTQMGQEVILRCVPISNHLYFYWYRQILGQKVEFLVSFYNNEISEKSEIFDDQFSVERPDGSNFTLKIRSTKLEDSAMYFCASRGQGNGELFFGEGSRLTVL.

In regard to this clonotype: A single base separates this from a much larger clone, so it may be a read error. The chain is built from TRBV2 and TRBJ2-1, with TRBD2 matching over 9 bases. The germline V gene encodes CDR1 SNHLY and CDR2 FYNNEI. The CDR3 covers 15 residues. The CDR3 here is CAGSRTSVRGDEQFF. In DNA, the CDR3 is TGTGCCGGCAGTCGGACTAGCGTGAGGGGGGATGAGCAGTTCTTC.

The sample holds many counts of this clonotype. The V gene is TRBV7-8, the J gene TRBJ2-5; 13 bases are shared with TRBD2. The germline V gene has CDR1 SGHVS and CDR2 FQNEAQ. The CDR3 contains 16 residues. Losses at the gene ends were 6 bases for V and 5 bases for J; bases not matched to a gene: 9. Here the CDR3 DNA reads TGTGCCAGCAGTCATAAAGGACTAGCGGGAGTGGAGACCCAGTACTTC. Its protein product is CASSHKGLAGVETQYF. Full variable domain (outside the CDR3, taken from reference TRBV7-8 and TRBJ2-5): GAGVSQSPRYKVAKRGQDVALRCDPISGHVSLFWYQQALGQGPEFLTYFQNEAQLDKSGLPSDRFFAERPEGSVSTLKIQRTQQEDSAVYLCASSHKGLAGVETQYFGPGTRLLVL.

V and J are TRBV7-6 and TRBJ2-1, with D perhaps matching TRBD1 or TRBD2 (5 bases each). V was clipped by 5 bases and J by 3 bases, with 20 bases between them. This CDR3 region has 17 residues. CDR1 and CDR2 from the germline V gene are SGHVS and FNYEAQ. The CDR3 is CASSPQGTALNYNEQFF. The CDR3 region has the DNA TGTGCCAGCAGCCCCCAAGGGACGGCCCTGAACTACAATGAGCAGTTCTTC.

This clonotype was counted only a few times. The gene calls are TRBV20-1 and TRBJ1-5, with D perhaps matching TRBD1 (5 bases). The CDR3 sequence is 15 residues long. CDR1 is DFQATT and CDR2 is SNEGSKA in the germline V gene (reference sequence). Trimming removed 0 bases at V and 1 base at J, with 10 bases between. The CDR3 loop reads CSAREGGASNQPQHF. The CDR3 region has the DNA TGCAGTGCTAGAGAGGGAGGGGCCAGCAATCAGCCCCAGCATTTT.

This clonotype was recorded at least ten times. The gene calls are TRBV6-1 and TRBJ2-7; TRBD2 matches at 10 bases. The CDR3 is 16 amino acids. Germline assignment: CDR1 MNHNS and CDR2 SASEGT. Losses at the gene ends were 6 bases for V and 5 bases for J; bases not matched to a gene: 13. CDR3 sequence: CASRLLTSGASDEQYF. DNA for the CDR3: TGTGCCAGCAGGCTTCTTACTAGCGGGGCCAGCGACGAGCAGTACTTC.

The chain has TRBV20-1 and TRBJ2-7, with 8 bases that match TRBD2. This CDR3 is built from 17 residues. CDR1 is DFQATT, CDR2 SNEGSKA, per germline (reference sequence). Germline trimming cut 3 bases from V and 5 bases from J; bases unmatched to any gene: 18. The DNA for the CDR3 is TGCAGTGCTAGCTCCACTTATAGCGGGAACCTCGGGGACGAGCAGTACTTC. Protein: CSASSTYSGNLGDEQYF.

The CDR3 bases are TGTGCCAGCAGCCCGAAGGGACTAGCGGGGGGCGCAGATACGCAGTATTTT. Protein sequence: CASSPKGLAGGADTQYF. J is TRBJ2-3 and V is TRBV7-3, with 15 nucleotides matching TRBD2. CDR1 and CDR2 (germline): SGHTA, FQGTGA. V shed 5 bases and J 4 bases; nucleotides not matched to a gene: 7. CDR3 length: 17 residues.

The chain's CDR3 is CASSSGQYTDTQYF. The CDR3 DNA follows: TGCGCCAGCAGCTCGGGACAGTACACAGATACGCAGTATTTT. The rearrangement joins TRBV5-1 to TRBJ2-3; 7 bases are a match to TRBD1. Germline CDR1 and CDR2: SGHRS and YFSETQ. The CDR3 is 14 amino acids. The V and J ends lost 3 bases and 2 bases, in that order; junction bases with no gene match: 3. Full variable domain (missing parts from reference TRBV5-1 and TRBJ2-3): KAGVTQTPRYLIKTRGQQVTLSCSPISGHRSVSWYQQTPGQGLQFLFEYFSETQRNKGNFPGRFSGRQFSNSRSEMNVSTLELGDSALYLCASSSGQYTDTQYFGPGTRLTVL.

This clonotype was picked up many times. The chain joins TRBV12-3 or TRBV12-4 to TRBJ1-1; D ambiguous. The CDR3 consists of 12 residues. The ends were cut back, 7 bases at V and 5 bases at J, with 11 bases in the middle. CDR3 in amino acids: CASTPGGTEAFF. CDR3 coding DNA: TGTGCCAGCACCCCCGGTGGAACTGAAGCTTTCTTT.

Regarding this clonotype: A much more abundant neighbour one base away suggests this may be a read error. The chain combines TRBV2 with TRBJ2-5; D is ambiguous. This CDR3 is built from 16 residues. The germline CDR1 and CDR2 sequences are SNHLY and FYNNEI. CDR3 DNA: TGTGCCAGCGGTGAGTCGAGGAAGACCTTTCAAGAGACCCAGTACTTC. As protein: CASGESRKTFQETQYF.

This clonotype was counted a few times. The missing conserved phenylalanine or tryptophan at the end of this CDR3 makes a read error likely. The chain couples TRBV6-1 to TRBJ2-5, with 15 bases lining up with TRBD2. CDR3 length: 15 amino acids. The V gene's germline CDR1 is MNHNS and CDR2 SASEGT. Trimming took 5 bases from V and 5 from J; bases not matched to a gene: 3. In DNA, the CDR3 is TGTGCCAGCAGTTGGACTAGCGGGGGGGCCGAGACCCAGTACCTC. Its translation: CASSWTSGGAETQYL.

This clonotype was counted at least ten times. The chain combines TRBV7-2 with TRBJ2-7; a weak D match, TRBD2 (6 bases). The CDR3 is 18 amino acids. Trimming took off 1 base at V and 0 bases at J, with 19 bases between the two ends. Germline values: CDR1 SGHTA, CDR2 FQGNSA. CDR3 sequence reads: CASSLELFRGEYSYEQYF. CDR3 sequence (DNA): TGTGCCAGCAGCTTAGAACTATTTCGCGGGGAATACTCCTACGAGCAGTACTTC.

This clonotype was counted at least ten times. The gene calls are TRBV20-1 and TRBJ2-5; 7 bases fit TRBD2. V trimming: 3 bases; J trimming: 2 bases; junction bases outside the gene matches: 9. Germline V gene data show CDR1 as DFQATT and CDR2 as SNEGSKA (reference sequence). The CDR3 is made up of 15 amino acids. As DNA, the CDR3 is TGCAGTGCTAGTCGGGTTCGGGGGGTTCAAGAGACCCAGTACTTC. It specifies CSASRVRGVQETQYF.